The 14 T cell receptor beta chains reported below all come from one sample, sequenced in a study of control samples from healthy donors and cancer patients. Assay: immunoSEQ multiplex PCR; the TCRdb copy retains only in-frame clones and omits some. The sample lists around 100,000 clones, around 89% occurring once. Sequenced: blood. The receptors derive from a woman aged 70-85 years in good health.

This chain connects TRBV6-5 to TRBJ1-5; possibly TRBD1 for D (6 bases). The CDR3 totals 14 residues. Germline CDR1 MNHEY, CDR2 SVGAGI. The V end was cut by 6 bases, the J end by 7 bases, with 16 bases between. The CDR3 sequence is CASSRGQGGQPQHF. The CDR3 region has the DNA TGTGCCAGCAGCCGGGGGCAGGGAGGCCAGCCCCAGCATTTT.

This clone has a single count. Other DNA sequences within the sample encode an identical CDR3. This chain connects TRBV5-1 to TRBJ2-1, with D tentatively TRBD1 or TRBD2 (7 bases each). The ends were cut back, 7 bases at V and 2 bases at J, with 19 bases in the middle. The CDR3 consists of 16 residues. Germline V gives CDR1 SGHRS, CDR2 YFSETQ. The CDR3 region has the DNA TGCGCCAGCTCCCTAACAGGGGAGGGACCCTACAATGAGCAGTTCTTC. It translates to CASSLTGEGPYNEQFF.

The rearrangement joins TRBV5-4 to TRBJ1-3; 7 positions match TRBD1. The V segment lost 2 bases and the J segment 0 bases; nucleotides outside the gene matches: 2. Germline CDR1 is SGHNT and CDR2 is YYREEE (reference sequence). The CDR3 is 15 amino acids. As DNA, the CDR3 is TGTGCCAGCAGCTTAAGACAGGGCTCTGGAAACACCATATATTTT. This gives the protein CASSLRQGSGNTIYF.

The J gene is TRBJ1-1, the V gene TRBV3-1 (or the pseudogene TRBV3-2); no clear D gene. CDR1 and CDR2 (germline): LGHDT, YNNKEL (reference sequence). V was clipped by 5 bases and J by 2 bases, with 15 bases between them. The CDR3 sequence is 15 residues long. The CDR3 sequence is CASSSYSAVNTEAFF. The CDR3, as DNA: TGTGCCAGCAGCTCCTATAGTGCAGTAAACACTGAAGCTTTCTTT.

The chain couples TRBV6-5 to TRBJ1-4; no firm D call. The V end was cut by 7 bases, the J end by 0 bases, with 9 bases between. Germline V lookup: CDR1 MNHEY, CDR2 SVGAGI. The CDR3 runs to 14 residues. The CDR3 DNA reads as TGTGCCAGCACGAGCCCCGCAACTAATGAAAAACTGTTTTTT. It codes for CASTSPATNEKLFF.

The chain employs TRBV5-1 and TRBJ2-3; unclear D gene. The length of the CDR3 is 14 residues. Germline V gives CDR1 SGHRS, CDR2 YFSETQ. The germline V and J ends were trimmed by 2 bases and 1 base, with 8 bases remaining between them. CDR3 sequence: CASSFTGRTDTQYF. Written as DNA, the CDR3 is TGCGCCAGCAGCTTCACGGGTCGCACAGATACGCAGTATTTT.

The V call is TRBV6-5, the J call TRBJ1-1; TRBD1 might be the D (5 bases). The CDR3 has 13 residues. Trimming stripped 4 bases from V and 0 bases from J, with 6 bases between. CDR1 MNHEY and CDR2 SVGAGI come from the germline V gene. The CDR3 DNA reads TGTGCCAGCAGTTCGGGGGTGAACACTGAAGCTTTCTTT. Residues: CASSSGVNTEAFF.

The V call is TRBV5-4, the J call TRBJ1-4; possibly TRBD1 for D (5 bases). The CDR3 is 12 amino acids. Germline V gene sequence: CDR1 SGHNT, CDR2 YYREEE (reference sequence). V lost 4 bases, J lost 10 bases, and 11 bases lay in between. For the CDR3, the DNA is TGTGCCAGCAGCACGACGGGGGGAAAACTGTTTTTT. Its protein is CASSTTGGKLFF.

V gene TRBV25-1 combines with J gene TRBJ1-2; D gene unclear. This CDR3 has 14 residues. Germline CDR1 reads MGHDK; CDR2 reads SYGVNS. V shed 3 bases and J shed 4 bases, with 12 bases lying between them. The CDR3 is CASSDGLTFYGYTF. Written as DNA, the CDR3 is TGTGCCAGCAGTGACGGCCTTACCTTCTATGGCTACACCTTC.

V and J are TRBV7-3 and TRBJ1-2, with 10 positions matching TRBD1. Germline-derived CDR1 and CDR2 are SGHTA and FQGTGA. V lost 5 bases to trimming and J lost 6 bases; unmatched junction nucleotides: 9. This CDR3 contains 15 residues. The CDR3 bases are TGTGCCAGCAGCACAACCGGGACAGGGGTCGATGGCTACACCTTC. Amino acid sequence: CASSTTGTGVDGYTF.

The J gene is TRBJ1-2, the V gene TRBV5-6; TRBD1 matches 7 bases. V lost 4 bases, J lost 8 bases, and 5 bases stayed unmatched. The CDR3 is made up of 12 amino acids. Germline V CDR1 and CDR2: SGHDT, YYEEEE. For the CDR3, the DNA is TGTGCCAGCAGCCTGACAGGGAGAGGCTACACCTTC. The encoded protein is CASSLTGRGYTF.

V usage is TRBV5-4 and J usage is TRBJ2-7; D may match TRBD1 or TRBD2 (5 bases each). The CDR3 is 13 amino acids. CDR1 is SGHNT, CDR2 YYREEE, per germline (reference sequence). The V end lost 0 bases, the J end lost 5 bases, and 9 bases lay between the germline ends. CDR3 amino acids: CASSLVRDHEQYF. In DNA, the CDR3 is TGTGCCAGCAGCTTGGTTAGGGACCACGAGCAGTACTTC.

The chain has TRBV7-9 and TRBJ2-5; D perhaps matches TRBD2 (6 bases). The germline CDR1 and CDR2 sequences are SEHNR and FQNEAQ (reference sequence). The CDR3 runs 15 residues. The germline V and J ends were trimmed by 1 base and 4 bases, with 13 bases remaining between them. CDR3 loop: CASSLGERGSETQYF. CDR3 sequence (DNA): TGTGCCAGCAGCTTAGGGGAACGGGGGTCAGAGACCCAGTACTTC.

J is TRBJ1-4 and V is TRBV19, with D hard to call. CDR1 is LNHDA and CDR2 is SQIVND in the germline V gene (reference sequence). With 3 bases removed from V and 7 bases from J, the gap between germline ends came to 21 bases. The CDR3 totals 17 residues. The DNA for the CDR3 is TGTGCCAGTAGTATCGGGCCAGGAGGAACCGGCTTTGAAAAACTGTTTTTT. Residues: CASSIGPGGTGFEKLFF.